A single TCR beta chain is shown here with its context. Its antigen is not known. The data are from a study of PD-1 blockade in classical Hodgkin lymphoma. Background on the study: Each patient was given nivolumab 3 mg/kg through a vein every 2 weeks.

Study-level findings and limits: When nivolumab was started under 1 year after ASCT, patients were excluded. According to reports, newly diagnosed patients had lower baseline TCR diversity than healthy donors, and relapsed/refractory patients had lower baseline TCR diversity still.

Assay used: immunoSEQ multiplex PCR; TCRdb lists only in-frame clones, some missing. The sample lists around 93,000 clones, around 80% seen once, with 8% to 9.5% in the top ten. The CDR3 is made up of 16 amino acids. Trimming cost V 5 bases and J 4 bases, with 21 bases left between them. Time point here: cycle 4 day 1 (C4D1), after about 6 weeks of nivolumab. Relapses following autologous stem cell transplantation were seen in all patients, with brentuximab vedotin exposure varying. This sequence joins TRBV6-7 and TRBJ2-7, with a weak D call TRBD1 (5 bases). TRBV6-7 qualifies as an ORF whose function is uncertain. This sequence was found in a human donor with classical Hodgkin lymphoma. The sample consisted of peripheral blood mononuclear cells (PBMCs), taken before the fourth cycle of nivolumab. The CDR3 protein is CASSEVWGPKIYEQYF. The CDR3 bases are TGTGCCAGCAGTGAAGTATGGGGCCCTAAGATATACGAGCAGTACTTC.